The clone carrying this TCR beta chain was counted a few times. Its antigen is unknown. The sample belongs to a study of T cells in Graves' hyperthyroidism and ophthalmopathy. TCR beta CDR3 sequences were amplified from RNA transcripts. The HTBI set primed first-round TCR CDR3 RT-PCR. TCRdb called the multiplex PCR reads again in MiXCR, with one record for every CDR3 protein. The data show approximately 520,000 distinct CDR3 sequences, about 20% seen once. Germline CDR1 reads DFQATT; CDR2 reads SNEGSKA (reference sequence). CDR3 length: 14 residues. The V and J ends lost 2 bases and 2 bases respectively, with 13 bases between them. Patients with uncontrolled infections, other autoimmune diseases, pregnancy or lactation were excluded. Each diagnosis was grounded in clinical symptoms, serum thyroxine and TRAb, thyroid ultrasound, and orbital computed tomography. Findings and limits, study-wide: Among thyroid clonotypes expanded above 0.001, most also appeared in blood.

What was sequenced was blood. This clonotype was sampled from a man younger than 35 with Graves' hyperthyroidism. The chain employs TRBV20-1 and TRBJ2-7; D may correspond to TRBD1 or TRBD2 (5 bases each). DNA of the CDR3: TGCAGTGCTAGATCCCCCGGGACCACCTACGAGCAGTACTTC. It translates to CSARSPGTTYEQYF.